One and the same sample provided the 29 T cell receptor beta chains below, sequenced in a study of PD-1 blockade in classical Hodgkin lymphoma. TCRdb keeps only in-frame clones here, not all; method: immunoSEQ multiplex PCR. The sample consists of roughly 40,000 clones, 88% of them appearing once. All trial patients relapsed after autologous stem cell transplantation. The sequenced sample was peripheral blood mononuclear cells (PBMCs), obtained at baseline. These receptors all stem from a human donor with classical Hodgkin lymphoma.

V is TRBV28 and J is TRBJ2-7; D might be TRBD1 (6 bases). The CDR3 consists of 12 residues. Germline lookup yields CDR1 MDHEN and CDR2 SYDVKM. V dropped 6 bases and J dropped 6 bases, with 12 bases sitting between them. Written as DNA, the CDR3 is TGTGCCAGCAGGGGGCGAGGGGGCGAGCAGTACTTC. As protein: CASRGRGGEQYF.

This chain connects TRBV5-1 to TRBJ2-7; unclear D gene. V was trimmed by 4 bases and J by 0 bases, leaving 8 bases between them. This CDR3 comprises 13 residues. Looked up from germline, CDR1 is SGHRS and CDR2 is YFSETQ. CDR3 protein: CASSADGSYEQYF. In DNA, the CDR3 is TGCGCCAGCAGCGCTGACGGCTCCTACGAGCAGTACTTC.

The gene calls are TRBV9 and TRBJ2-2; 7 bases align to TRBD2. Germline loops: CDR1 SGDLS, CDR2 YYNGEE. CDR3 length: 16 amino acids. Unmatched junction bases numbered 11, after V lost 4 bases and J lost 5 bases. The DNA for the CDR3 is TGTGCCAGCAGCCTCACCTTTGGGCGGGGGACCGGGGAGCTGTTTTTT. The encoded protein is CASSLTFGRGTGELFF.

The chain employs TRBV7-9 and TRBJ2-3; no clear D. This CDR3 has 14 amino acids. Germline CDR1 and CDR2: SEHNR and FQNEAQ (reference sequence). Trimming took off 0 bases at V and 0 bases at J, with 4 bases between the two ends. The DNA for the CDR3 is TGTGCCAGCAGCTTAGCGTGGAGCACAGATACGCAGTATTTT. Protein product: CASSLAWSTDTQYF.

The CDR3 DNA sequence: TGTGCCAGCAGCCCGCTAGCGGGAGGATACAATGAGCAGTTCTTC. Its protein product is CASSPLAGGYNEQFF. V is TRBV2 and J is TRBJ2-1; 11 positions agree with TRBD2. The V segment lost 6 bases and the J segment 4 bases; nucleotides outside the gene matches: 5. CDR1 is SNHLY and CDR2 is FYNNEI in the germline V gene. CDR3 length: 15 residues.

V usage is TRBV2 and J usage is TRBJ2-2, with 9 bases identical to TRBD2. V lost 7 bases, J lost 7 bases, and 10 bases stayed unmatched. Germline CDR1 is SNHLY and CDR2 is FYNNEI. The CDR3 runs 15 residues. CDR3 protein: CASKLAGRGYGELFF. The CDR3 nucleotides read TGTGCCAGCAAACTAGCGGGCCGAGGGTACGGGGAGCTGTTTTTT.

The chain recombines TRBV5-1 with TRBJ2-5, with TRBD1 identical over 7 bases. CDR1 and CDR2 from the germline V gene are SGHRS and YFSETQ. This CDR3 contains 15 residues. After removal of 3 bases from V and 4 bases from J, the junction contained 9 bases not matched to a gene. CDR3 loop: CASSSNTGDGETQYF. CDR3 nucleotide sequence: TGCGCCAGCAGCTCAAATACAGGGGACGGAGAGACCCAGTACTTC.

The rearrangement links TRBV6-4 to TRBJ2-1, with 9 bases matching TRBD1. This CDR3 has 14 residues. The J segment lost 6 bases and the V segment lost 0 bases, leaving 0 bases of the junction unmatched. Germline V CDR1 and CDR2: MRHNA, SNTAGT. For the CDR3, the DNA is TGTGCCAGCAGTGACTCGACAGGGGGCAATGAGCAGTTCTTC. Protein product: CASSDSTGGNEQFF.

A word on this clone: At the DNA level, this CDR3 is encoded by other sequences in the same sample as well. This chain uses TRBV5-1 with TRBJ1-1; 8 bases match TRBD1. Germline V gives CDR1 SGHRS, CDR2 YFSETQ. This CDR3 is 14 amino acids long. V was pared by 0 bases and J by 4 bases, with 2 bases of the junction left unmatched. The CDR3: CASSLGQGTTEAFF. In DNA form, the CDR3 reads TGCGCCAGCAGCTTGGGACAGGGGACCACTGAAGCTTTCTTT.

The gene calls are TRBV5-4 and TRBJ2-7, with 8 bases fitting TRBD2. Germline V lookup: CDR1 SGHNT, CDR2 YYREEE (reference sequence). This CDR3 spans 15 amino acids. Losses at the gene ends were 4 bases for V and 0 bases for J; bases not matched to a gene: 6. As DNA, the CDR3 is TGTGCCAGCAGCCCCTTAGCGGGGTCCTCCTACGAGCAGTACTTC. This sequence encodes CASSPLAGSSYEQYF.

This clone has just one count. The chain joins TRBV5-1 to TRBJ2-5; a possible D gene is TRBD1 (5 bases). Germline V gene lookup returns CDR1 SGHRS and CDR2 YFSETQ. V lost 0 bases, J lost 4 bases, and 7 bases lay in between. This CDR3 is 13 amino acids long. Here the CDR3 DNA reads TGCGCCAGCAGCTTGGCCAGGGTAGAGACCCAGTACTTC. Its translation: CASSLARVETQYF.

The rearrangement uses TRBV4-2 and TRBJ2-2; 7 bases line up with TRBD1. Germline trimming cut 0 bases from V and 6 bases from J; bases unmatched to any gene: 1. The CDR3 consists of 14 residues. Germline loops: CDR1 LGHNA, CDR2 YNFKEQ. The DNA for the CDR3 is TGTGCCAGCAGCCAAGAGACAGGGTCCGGGGAGCTGTTTTTT. Translating gives CASSQETGSGELFF.

A single count supports this clone. This chain connects TRBV28 to TRBJ2-5; 13 bases are a match to TRBD2. This CDR3 is 16 amino acids long. The V segment lost 6 bases and the J segment 5 bases; nucleotides outside the gene matches: 9. Germline CDR1 MDHEN, CDR2 SYDVKM. CDR3 in DNA: TGTGCCAGCAGCGCACTAGCGGGAGGGCCGTATGAGACCCAGTACTTC. Its translation is CASSALAGGPYETQYF.

V gene TRBV19 combines with J gene TRBJ2-5; maybe TRBD2 (5 bases). CDR3 length: 14 amino acids. V lost 3 bases and J lost 5, with 13 bases in between. Germline assignment: CDR1 LNHDA and CDR2 SQIVND (reference sequence). The CDR3 bases are TGTGCCAGTAGTATGGACGGCCGCGGGGAGACCCAGTACTTC. Protein: CASSMDGRGETQYF.

The chain uses TRBV7-3 and TRBJ1-1, with no clear D. The germline V gene has CDR1 SGHTA and CDR2 FQGTGA. V lost 6 bases and J lost 3, with 11 bases in between. The CDR3 spans 13 residues. Here the CDR3 DNA reads TGTGCCAGCAGTGTGGAGAGGGACACTGAAGCTTTCTTT. Encoded protein: CASSVERDTEAFF.

This chain joins TRBV19 and TRBJ1-4; D call uncertain. This CDR3 is 15 amino acids long. V was trimmed by 3 bases and J by 0 bases, leaving 8 bases between them. Germline CDR1 reads LNHDA; CDR2 reads SQIVND (reference sequence). This CDR3 is CASSIIVPTNEKLFF. The CDR3, as DNA: TGTGCCAGTAGTATTATAGTCCCAACTAATGAAAAACTGTTTTTT.

The J gene is TRBJ1-1, the V gene TRBV5-1; TRBD1 might be the D (5 bases). The CDR3 contains 14 residues. In germline, CDR1 is SGHRS, CDR2 YFSETQ. The germline V and J ends were trimmed by 4 bases and 1 base, with 11 bases remaining between them. CDR3 in DNA: TGCGCCAGCAGCCTGGAGGGGAGGAACACTGAAGCTTTCTTT. Translating gives CASSLEGRNTEAFF.

V usage is TRBV11-2 and J usage is TRBJ1-6; D is ambiguous. The CDR3 sequence is 13 residues long. Germline CDR1 and CDR2: SGHAT and FQNNGV. V lost 4 bases, J lost 8 bases, and 9 bases lay in between. The CDR3 here is CASSSELYSPLHF. CDR3 bases: TGTGCCAGCAGCTCGGAACTATATTCACCCCTCCACTTT.

CDR3 sequence (DNA): TGTGCCAGCAGTCAAATACTAGCGGGGGGTTCTGGGGCCAACGTCCTGACTTTC. It is translated as CASSQILAGGSGANVLTF. This chain uses TRBV9 with TRBJ2-6; 12 nucleotides match TRBD2. J gave up 1 base and V 5 bases, and 7 bases lay outside the gene matches. The germline V gene encodes CDR1 SGDLS and CDR2 YYNGEE. CDR3 length: 18 amino acids.

The chain has TRBV29-1 and TRBJ1-2; 9 bases align to TRBD1. The CDR3 extends over 13 amino acids. J lost 5 bases, V lost 4 bases, and 5 bases had no gene match. Looked up from germline, CDR1 is SQVTM and CDR2 is ANQGSEA. This CDR3 reads CSVAGTGKYGYTF. The CDR3 nucleotides read TGCAGCGTTGCTGGGACAGGGAAATATGGCTACACCTTC.

The V and J genes are TRBV5-1 and TRBJ1-1; unclear D gene. Germline V gene lookup returns CDR1 SGHRS and CDR2 YFSETQ. The CDR3 contains 11 residues. The V end was cut by 6 bases, the J end by 4 bases, with 7 bases between. CDR3: CASMSGTEAFF. For the CDR3, the DNA is TGCGCCAGCATGTCGGGCACTGAAGCTTTCTTT.

The chain uses TRBV5-6 and TRBJ2-1; 10 bases are a match to TRBD2. CDR3 length equals 13 residues. V shed 0 bases, J shed 9 bases, and the junction held 0 bases outside the gene matches. The germline V gene encodes CDR1 SGHDT and CDR2 YYEEEE. The CDR3 loop is CASSLGLAGEQFF. CDR3 in DNA: TGTGCCAGCAGCTTGGGACTAGCGGGTGAGCAGTTCTTC.

This clone was detected once. This rearrangement joins TRBV27 to TRBJ2-6, with D unresolved. The V end lost 7 bases, the J end lost 0 bases, and 4 bases lay between the germline ends. The CDR3 has 13 residues. Germline V gives CDR1 MNHEY, CDR2 SMNVEV (reference sequence). The CDR3: CASKSSGANVLTF. CDR3 DNA sequence: TGTGCCAGCAAGTCCTCTGGGGCCAACGTCCTGACTTTC.

This chain joins TRBV6-6 and TRBJ1-1, with 7 bases lining up with TRBD1. The CDR3 has 13 amino acids. Trimming at V came to 7 bases and at J to 4 bases, leaving 6 bases not matched to a gene. The germline CDR1 and CDR2 sequences are MNHNY and SVGAGI (reference sequence). As DNA, the CDR3 is TGTGCCAGCACCCGACAGGGCGGCACTGAAGCTTTCTTT. Encoded protein: CASTRQGGTEAFF.

The V and J genes are TRBV4-2 and TRBJ2-3; no clear D. Germline V CDR1 and CDR2: LGHNA, YNFKEQ. The CDR3 sequence is 14 residues long. V was clipped by 2 bases and J by 4 bases, with 10 bases between them. In nucleotides, the CDR3 is TGTGCCAGCAGCCAACACCCGGCGGCAGATACGCAGTATTTT. Translated, it gives CASSQHPAADTQYF.

The gene calls are TRBV7-7 and TRBJ1-1; D is uncertain. The CDR3 extends over 13 amino acids. CDR1 and CDR2 (germline): SSHAT, FNYEAQ (reference sequence). Trimming stripped 6 bases from V and 4 bases from J, with 12 bases between. The CDR3 DNA reads TGTGCCAGCAGTACCGCCCTGGGCACTGAAGCTTTCTTT. Amino acids: CASSTALGTEAFF.

V usage is TRBV9 and J usage is TRBJ2-7, with 8 positions matching TRBD1. The germline V gene encodes CDR1 SGDLS and CDR2 YYNGEE. This CDR3 is built from 13 residues. V gave up 4 bases and J gave up 3 bases; unmatched junction bases: 3. As DNA, the CDR3 is TGTGCCAGCAGCCGGACAGGGAACTACGAGCAGTACTTC. As protein: CASSRTGNYEQYF.

The CDR3 nucleotides are TGCAGCGTCGCCCAACTAGCGGGAGTGCTCAATGAGCAGTTCTTC. Protein: CSVAQLAGVLNEQFF. The gene calls are TRBV29-1 and TRBJ2-1, with 11 bases identical to TRBD2. Germline CDR1 reads SQVTM; CDR2 reads ANQGSEA. The CDR3 spans 15 residues. The trim removed 6 bases at V and 6 bases at J, leaving 10 bases unmatched.

CDR3 protein: CASSFRARSPLHF. The CDR3 region has the DNA TGCGCCAGCAGCTTCCGGGCTAGATCACCCCTCCACTTT. J is TRBJ1-6 and V is TRBV5-1; D remains unclear. The germline CDR1 and CDR2 sequences are SGHRS and YFSETQ. The V end was cut by 2 bases, the J end by 10 bases, with 10 bases between. The CDR3 spans 13 residues. Full variable domain (outside the CDR3, taken from reference TRBV5-1 and TRBJ1-6): KAGVTQTPRYLIKTRGQQVTLSCSPISGHRSVSWYQQTPGQGLQFLFEYFSETQRNKGNFPGRFSGRQFSNSRSEMNVSTLELGDSALYLCASSFRARSPLHFGNGTRLTVT.